The clone carrying this T cell receptor (beta chain) has ten or more counts. The V and J ends lost 4 bases and 3 bases, in that order; junction bases with no gene match: 2. Germline V gene sequence: CDR1 LNHDA, CDR2 SQIVND (reference sequence). The CDR3 is 16 residues long. This sample is part of a study of regulatory T cells in long-lasting Graves disease. Arm-PCR of CDR3 regions with iRepertoire HTBI primers generated TCR beta libraries. Each CDR3 protein is one row after TCRdb ran MiXCR on the multiplex PCR reads. The sample yields hundreds of thousands of distinct CDR3 sequences, 15% seen once. Time point reported: newly diagnosed GD, antithyroid drugs for less than 3 months. After RNA was extracted from PBMCs, the TCR library was made from it.

The TCR comes from a female donor with Graves disease. The genes are TRBV19 and TRBJ2-2; TRBD2 aligns across 13 bases. The input for sequencing was peripheral blood mononuclear cells (PBMCs), taken at new diagnosis, from a patient treated with antithyroid drugs. The CDR3 nucleotides are TGTGCCAGTAGTAAGACTAGCGGGGGGTACACCGGGGAGCTGTTTTTT. Translated: CASSKTSGGYTGELFF.